Detailed here is one T cell receptor (beta chain). This entry comes from a study of blood T cell repertoires in COVID-19. On the study more broadly: Sources were T cells, B-cell-depleted T cells, or PBMCs; the material itself was cDNA or gDNA.

Original analysis: Cell counts per sample came from amplifying reference gene primers. The repertoire was sequenced with immunoSEQ multiplex PCR; TCRdb's copy has only in-frame clones and lacks some. V and J calls and clone size come straight from that table; D and trimming were deduced from the DNA. The sample holds 70,000 to 90,000 clones; 65% to 90% are singletons and the top ten take 3.8%. Per the germline V gene, CDR1 is MNHEY and CDR2 is SVGAGI. Trimming left V 6 bases short and J 8 bases short, with 19 bases between. The CDR3 length is 14 residues. The sequence derives from a man aged 55 to 70 with acute or convalescent COVID-19. Input material: peripheral blood. The chain employs TRBV6-5 and TRBJ1-2, with D possibly being TRBD1 (6 bases). DNA for the CDR3: TGTGCCAGCAGGAAACAGGGACCCTTTGAGGGCTACACCTTC. Its translation is CASRKQGPFEGYTF.